This T cell receptor beta chain was sequenced for a study of identical twins. Study-level points and caveats: The authors drew conclusions from cross-sectional statistical analysis rather than following the same donors.

TCRdb re-analysed the 5' RACE reads in MiXCR, keeping a single row per CDR3 protein. The profile shows under 900,000 distinct CDR3 sequences, 15% to 20% of them singletons. With no exceptions, donors were healthy Caucasians. The germline CDR1 and CDR2 sequences are SGHTA and FQGNSA. CDR3 length: 15 residues. The V end was cut by 1 base, the J end by 4 bases, with 13 bases between. This clonotype was observed a handful of times. The antigen remains unidentified. These data were also filed under a second study, of T cells expressing NK-cell markers. That work contributes: Of eight sequenced donors, seven were HCMV-seropositive and one HCMV-seronegative. One observes that, in a few donors, these clonotypes were also the leading ones within the CD3+CD56-NKG2C+ fraction.

The origin of this receptor is a woman between 18 and 29 years old in good health. The specimen was PBMCs. This chain connects TRBV7-2 to TRBJ2-5, with D possibly being TRBD1 (5 bases). This chain's CDR3 is CASSLGQGSRETQYF. As DNA, the CDR3 is TGTGCCAGCAGCTTAGGGCAGGGAAGTCGAGAGACCCAGTACTTC.